These 32 T cell receptor beta chains came from one sample sequenced in a study of STAT5B mutations in CD4+ large granular lymphocyte leukemia. The data were produced by immunoSEQ multiplex PCR, yet TCRdb's version contains in-frame clones alone and is incomplete. This table has roughly 30,000 clones, roughly 89% appearing once. The sequenced sample was CD4+ T cells from blood buffy coats. These receptors came from a human donor in good health.

V and J are TRBV6-1 and TRBJ2-6; 9 bases agree with TRBD2. Trimming removed 0 bases from V and 0 bases from J; junction bases left unmatched: 12. Germline-derived CDR1 and CDR2 are MNHNS and SASEGT. There are 21 residues in the CDR3. The CDR3 DNA reads TGTGCCAGCAGTGAAGCGATCTTCGCGCGGGGGGGTGACTCTGGGGCCAACGTCCTGACTTTC. Residues: CASSEAIFARGGDSGANVLTF.

The rearrangement uses TRBV5-6 and TRBJ2-7; 9 positions agree with TRBD2. Germline assignment: CDR1 SGHDT and CDR2 YYEEEE. The CDR3 is 15 amino acids. The ends lost 0 bases at V and 0 bases at J; junction bases unmatched: 1. CDR3: CASSLGGRASYEQYF. As DNA, the CDR3 is TGTGCCAGCAGCTTGGGCGGGAGGGCCTCCTACGAGCAGTACTTC.

The CDR3 coding sequence is TGCAGACGAAGCCCCGACTGCTTGTACGAGCAGTACTTC. Its translation is CRRSPDCLYEQYF. This chain connects TRBV29-1 to TRBJ2-7; the D is unclear. The length of the CDR3 is 13 residues. Germline CDR1 and CDR2: SQVTM and ANQGSEA.

V gene TRBV19 combines with J gene TRBJ2-1; D gene uncertain. The CDR3 consists of 15 residues. CDR1 is LNHDA, CDR2 SQIVND, per germline (reference sequence). With 4 bases removed from V and 3 bases from J, the gap between germline ends came to 13 bases. The CDR3 nucleotides read TGTGCCAGTAGTACGGTCTCCAACAACTACAATGAGCAGTTCTTC. It codes for CASSTVSNNYNEQFF.

The gene calls are TRBV7-2 and TRBJ2-1; TRBD2 agrees at 9 bases. This CDR3 region has 12 residues. With 3 bases clipped from V and 11 bases from J, the junction kept 2 bases outside the gene matches. The germline gives CDR1 SGHTA, CDR2 FQGNSA. For the CDR3, the DNA is TGTGCCAGCAGCTTGGCTAGCGGGAAGCAGTTCTTC. Protein sequence: CASSLASGKQFF.

V and J are TRBV6-5 and TRBJ2-1; TRBD2 matches 9 bases. Germline CDR1 reads MNHEY; CDR2 reads SVGAGI. Trimming at V came to 4 bases and at J to 7 bases, leaving 8 bases not matched to a gene. This CDR3 has 15 residues. As DNA, the CDR3 is TGTGCCAGCAGTTTTAGCGGGAGCTTAGGGAATGAGCAGTTCTTC. Translated: CASSFSGSLGNEQFF.

The chain uses TRBV5-1 and TRBJ2-7; D is unclear. Trimming left V 5 bases short and J 1 base short, with 7 bases between. Germline lookup yields CDR1 SGHRS and CDR2 YFSETQ. This CDR3 is built from 12 residues. The CDR3 protein is CASRSSSYEQYF. CDR3 DNA sequence: TGCGCCAGCAGATCGTCTTCCTACGAGCAGTACTTC.

This chain uses TRBV7-2 with TRBJ2-7, with D uncertain. In germline, CDR1 is SGHTA, CDR2 FQGNSA. V gave up 7 bases and J gave up 0 bases, with 10 bases separating them. The CDR3 extends over 13 amino acids. The DNA of the CDR3 is TGTGCCAGCACCCTGGCCAGCTCCTACGAGCAGTACTTC. It encodes CASTLASSYEQYF.

The chain carries TRBV30 and TRBJ1-2, with D uncertain. The CDR3 consists of 10 residues. Per germline, CDR1 GTSNPN and CDR2 SVGIG (reference sequence). The V end lost 8 bases, the J end lost 4 bases, and 8 bases lay between the germline ends. CDR3 sequence: CAADGYGYTF. CDR3 sequence (DNA): TGTGCCGCGGACGGCTATGGCTACACCTTC.

V usage is TRBV5-6 and J usage is TRBJ2-3; no clear D gene. This CDR3 spans 13 amino acids. Trimming removed 4 bases from V and 1 base from J, with 7 bases in between. CDR1 SGHDT and CDR2 YYEEEE come from the germline V gene. The CDR3: CASSALGTDTQYF. CDR3 bases: TGTGCCAGCAGCGCCCTGGGCACAGATACGCAGTATTTT.

The chain has TRBV5-6 and TRBJ2-3; the match to TRBD1 covers 10 bases. Germline assignment: CDR1 SGHDT and CDR2 YYEEEE. The J segment lost 5 bases and the V segment lost 2 bases, leaving 14 bases of the junction unmatched. This CDR3 has 18 residues. The CDR3 spells CASSFVSRGTGEGDTQYF. CDR3 sequence (DNA): TGTGCCAGCAGCTTCGTATCTCGAGGGACAGGGGAGGGAGATACGCAGTATTTT.

This clone was detected only a few times. This sequence joins TRBV11-2 and TRBJ1-2; D is ambiguous. The CDR3 is 14 residues long. V lost 5 bases and J lost 3, with 13 bases in between. Germline CDR1 is SGHAT and CDR2 is FQNNGV. The CDR3 region is CASSLSLKDYGYTF. The DNA for the CDR3 is TGTGCCAGCAGCCTTAGCCTGAAAGACTATGGCTACACCTTC.

J is TRBJ2-5 and V is TRBV5-1, with 15 bases that match TRBD2. With 4 bases clipped from V and 4 bases from J, the junction kept 8 bases outside the gene matches. The CDR3 loop spans 17 amino acids. Germline V lookup: CDR1 SGHRS, CDR2 YFSETQ. In nucleotides, the CDR3 is TGCGCCAGCAGCACTGGGACTAGCGGGAGGACGGGAGAGACCCAGTACTTC. It yields the protein CASSTGTSGRTGETQYF.

The chain uses TRBV18 and TRBJ1-4, with D hard to call. The CDR3 runs to 16 residues. Germline V gene sequence: CDR1 KGHSH, CDR2 LQKENI. The V and J ends lost 0 bases and 8 bases respectively, with 16 bases between them. CDR3 in DNA: TGTGCCAGCTCACCACCCGTGAGGGAGAGTGACGAAAAACTGTTTTTT. Translated, it gives CASSPPVRESDEKLFF.

This rearrangement joins TRBV6-6 to TRBJ1-2; D remains ambiguous. Germline lookup yields CDR1 MNHNY and CDR2 SVGAGI (reference sequence). V lost 2 bases to trimming and J lost 7 bases, with 17 bases between them. The CDR3 spans 15 residues. CDR3 region: CASSYQAQPRGGYTF. Here the CDR3 DNA reads TGTGCCAGCAGTTACCAAGCACAGCCCCGAGGTGGCTACACCTTC.

The chain employs TRBV7-9 and TRBJ1-2; no firm D call. This CDR3 comprises 13 residues. The V and J ends lost 0 bases and 7 bases respectively, with 9 bases between them. Germline V gene data show CDR1 as SEHNR and CDR2 as FQNEAQ (reference sequence). The CDR3 is CASSLASGSGYTF. In nucleotides, the CDR3 is TGTGCCAGCAGCTTAGCGAGCGGCAGTGGCTACACCTTC.

The V and J genes are TRBV5-4 and TRBJ2-3; no clear D. Germline V gene sequence: CDR1 SGHNT, CDR2 YYREEE (reference sequence). The CDR3 length is 14 residues. Trimming removed 0 bases from V and 6 bases from J, with 11 bases in between. For the CDR3, the DNA is TGTGCCAGCAGCTTGGCCCCAAACAGCGATACGCAGTATTTT. Translating gives CASSLAPNSDTQYF.

Only one count was recorded for this clone. The chain employs TRBV10-2 and TRBJ2-1; tentative D call: TRBD2 (5 bases). From germline, CDR1 is WSHSY and CDR2 SAAADI. V shed 6 bases and J shed 1 base, with 7 bases lying between them. The CDR3 sequence is 13 residues long. CDR3 nucleotide sequence: TGCGCCAGCAGGAGGGAGTCCTACAATGAGCAGTTCTTC. This gives the protein CASRRESYNEQFF.

V usage is TRBV9 and J usage is TRBJ2-3; 10 bases line up with TRBD2. Germline V gene data show CDR1 as SGDLS and CDR2 as YYNGEE. The CDR3 consists of 20 residues. After removal of 0 bases from V and 0 bases from J, the junction contained 13 bases not matched to a gene. CDR3 in DNA: TGTGCCAGCAGCGTAGCTCCAGGGAGCGGGAGGGCTACTAGCACAGATACGCAGTATTTT. This gives the protein CASSVAPGSGRATSTDTQYF.

V usage is TRBV29-1 and J usage is TRBJ2-3; unclear D gene. Germline CDR1 is SQVTM and CDR2 is ANQGSEA. Trimming removed 0 bases at V and 6 bases at J, with 7 bases between. The CDR3 totals 12 residues. In DNA, the CDR3 is TGCAGCGTTGAAGATGTGCCGGATACGCAGTATTTT. Its protein is CSVEDVPDTQYF.

The chain couples TRBV6-5 to TRBJ2-5, with D possibly being TRBD2 (6 bases). The assigned J gene may be wrong: the sequence end matches TRBJ2-7 better. CDR1 MNHEY and CDR2 SVGAGI come from the germline V gene. The CDR3 is made up of 11 amino acids. The CDR3 loop is CACWSGYEQYF. CDR3 DNA: TGTGCCTGTTGGAGCGGGTACGAGCAGTACTTC.

The J gene is TRBJ2-7, the V gene TRBV7-9; 10 bases fit TRBD1. The V and J ends lost 4 bases and 9 bases, in that order; junction bases with no gene match: 9. The CDR3 spans 14 residues. The germline gives CDR1 SEHNR, CDR2 FQNEAQ (reference sequence). CDR3 amino acids: CASSSGGTGERQYF. The CDR3 nucleotides are TGTGCCAGCAGCTCGGGGGGGACAGGGGAGAGGCAGTACTTC.

The rearrangement links TRBV6-6 to TRBJ2-3, with 12 bases identical to TRBD2. V lost 2 bases to trimming and J lost 3 bases; unmatched junction nucleotides: 3. The CDR3 is 16 amino acids. Germline V gene lookup returns CDR1 MNHNY and CDR2 SVGAGI (reference sequence). The DNA of the CDR3 is TGTGCCAGCAGTTACCGCCTAGCGGGAGGGACAGATACGCAGTATTTT. It specifies CASSYRLAGGTDTQYF.

This chain uses TRBV30 with TRBJ1-2; D is ambiguous. Germline V lookup: CDR1 GTSNPN, CDR2 SVGIG (reference sequence). V dropped 0 bases and J dropped 2 bases, with 10 bases sitting between them. This CDR3 is 14 amino acids long. In DNA, the CDR3 is TGTGCCTGGAGTGTAGGCCGCCGGAACTATGGCTACACCTTC. This gives the protein CAWSVGRRNYGYTF.

This clone showed up just once. The chain joins TRBV28 to TRBJ2-1, with 10 bases lining up with TRBD2. Trimming removed 6 bases from V and 6 bases from J; junction bases left unmatched: 8. Germline CDR1 and CDR2: MDHEN and SYDVKM. The CDR3 spans 15 residues. The DNA for the CDR3 is TGTGCCAGCAGCTTAGCGGGAGGTCGGGGCAATGAGCAGTTCTTC. It codes for CASSLAGGRGNEQFF.

This chain's CDR3 is CASRVGSGSTDTQYF. The CDR3 coding sequence is TGCGCCAGCAGAGTGGGTAGCGGTAGCACAGATACGCAGTATTTT. This sequence joins TRBV5-1 and TRBJ2-3; D possibly corresponds to TRBD2 (6 bases). Germline values: CDR1 SGHRS, CDR2 YFSETQ. The CDR3 sequence is 15 residues long. The ends were cut back, 5 bases at V and 0 bases at J, with 13 bases in the middle.

In its sample, this clone was seen a few times. The chain combines TRBV30 with TRBJ1-2, with 9 positions matching TRBD1. Germline CDR1 GTSNPN, CDR2 SVGIG (reference sequence). The V and J ends lost 5 bases and 8 bases, in that order; junction bases with no gene match: 6. CDR3 length: 12 residues. CDR3 nucleotide sequence: TGTGCCTGGGCACAGGGGGCGCCCGGCTACACCTTC. Protein sequence: CAWAQGAPGYTF.

V and J are TRBV2 and TRBJ1-4; D call uncertain. This CDR3 has 15 residues. Germline assignment: CDR1 SNHLY and CDR2 FYNNEI. The germline V and J ends were trimmed by 7 bases and 5 bases, with 17 bases remaining between them. In DNA, the CDR3 is TGTGCCAGCAACCTACAGACCGGGCTGAATGAAAAACTGTTTTTT. It specifies CASNLQTGLNEKLFF.

The gene calls are TRBV7-6 and TRBJ2-7, with TRBD2 as a possible D gene (5 bases). Germline CDR1 and CDR2: SGHVS and FNYEAQ. V was trimmed by 1 base and J by 2 bases, leaving 12 bases between them. The CDR3 covers 15 residues. CDR3 residues: CASSLDGGLAYEQYF. CDR3 bases: TGTGCCAGCAGCTTAGATGGAGGATTGGCCTACGAGCAGTACTTC.

This clone was picked up a small number of times. V and J are TRBV5-1 and TRBJ2-7; 9 nucleotides line up with TRBD2. CDR1 SGHRS and CDR2 YFSETQ come from the germline V gene. J was trimmed by 4 bases and V by 0 bases; bases with no gene match: 5. This CDR3 region has 15 residues. DNA of the CDR3: TGCGCCAGCAGCTTGGGTAGCGGGAGTTCATACGAGCAGTACTTC. This translates into CASSLGSGSSYEQYF.

The chain carries TRBV5-5 and TRBJ2-4; 8 positions agree with TRBD2. Germline V gene lookup returns CDR1 SGHKS and CDR2 YYEKEE (reference sequence). The ends lost 0 bases at V and 7 bases at J; junction bases unmatched: 18. CDR3 length equals 19 residues. CDR3 sequence reads: CASSLDEGLVGLRENIQYF. CDR3 bases: TGTGCCAGCAGCTTGGATGAGGGACTAGTTGGACTTCGAGAGAACATTCAGTACTTC.

The V and J genes are TRBV7-9 and TRBJ2-7; 12 bases line up with TRBD2. Germline V gives CDR1 SEHNR, CDR2 FQNEAQ (reference sequence). The J segment lost 1 base and the V segment lost 2 bases, leaving 3 bases of the junction unmatched. The CDR3 spans 16 residues. CDR3 DNA sequence: TGTGCCAGCAGCTTACAAGGACTAGCGGGATCCTACGAGCAGTACTTC. The encoded protein is CASSLQGLAGSYEQYF.